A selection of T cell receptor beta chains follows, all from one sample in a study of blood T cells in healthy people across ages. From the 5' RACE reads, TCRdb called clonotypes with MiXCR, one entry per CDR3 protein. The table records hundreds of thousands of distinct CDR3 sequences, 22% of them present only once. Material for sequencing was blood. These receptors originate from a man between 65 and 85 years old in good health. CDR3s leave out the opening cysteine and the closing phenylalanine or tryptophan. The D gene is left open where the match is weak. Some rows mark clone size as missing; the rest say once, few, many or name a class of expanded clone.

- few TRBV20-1 SAADTFNQPQH
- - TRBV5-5 ASSFSSGAEQY
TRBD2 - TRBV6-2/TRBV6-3 ASSYLEAGVKFTDTQY
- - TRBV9 ASSVEVGYGYT
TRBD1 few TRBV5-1 ASSVGQGSYNEQF
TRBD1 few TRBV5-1 ASRLRWDSHQETQY
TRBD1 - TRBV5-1 ASRNEQGGRNYGYT
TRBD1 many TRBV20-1 SARTGLHQPQH
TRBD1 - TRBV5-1 ASTQGQVNTGELF
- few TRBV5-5 ASSQTRGNQPQH
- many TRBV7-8 ASSPRRAEDTQY
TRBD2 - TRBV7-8 ASSLEGLAAADTQY
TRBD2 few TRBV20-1 SALAGEARSEQF
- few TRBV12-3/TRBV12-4 ASSRPGYNSPLH
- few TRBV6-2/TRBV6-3 ASSRHLRGQF
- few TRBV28 ASSLLQARQETQY
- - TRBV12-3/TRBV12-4 ASSYNLGQETQY
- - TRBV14 ASSQESVFGELF
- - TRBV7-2 ASSLSPSGGDYGYT
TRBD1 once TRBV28 ASSSLMDRDHQPQH
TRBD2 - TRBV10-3 VISESPSGGLSYNEQF
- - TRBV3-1 ASSQGPLRGSEAF
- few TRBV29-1 SVASAGNEQF
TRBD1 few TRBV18 ASSPSGQSYGYT
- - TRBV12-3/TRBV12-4 ASAPVADNEQF
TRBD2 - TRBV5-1 ASSSGEGSNEQF
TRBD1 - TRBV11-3 ASSLEGRGLDEQF
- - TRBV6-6 ASSASVYEQY
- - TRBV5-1 ASSQTPGNTEAF
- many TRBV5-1 ASSLSGNTYGYT
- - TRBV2 ASRYGDMNTEAF
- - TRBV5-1 ASSLGRESEAF
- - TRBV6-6 ASRLDGGRDTQY
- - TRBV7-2 ASSGYGFSNYGYT
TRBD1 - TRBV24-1 ATSDPQGKSNQPQH
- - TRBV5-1 ASSTSGPGGTDTQY
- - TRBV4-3 ASSGDQSDIQY
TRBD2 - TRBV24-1 ATSDLQLAGGRTDTQY
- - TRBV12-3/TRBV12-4 ASSLALQVRGEQF
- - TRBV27 ASTFGLGEKLF
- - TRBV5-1 ASSLDLEGYT
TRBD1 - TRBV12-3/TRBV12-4 ASSSRDRSLREQY